Sequencing of this TCR beta chain was carried out in a study of blood T cell repertoires in COVID-19. Original processing methods: How many nucleated cells were present was estimated from reference gene primer amplification. Only in-frame clones appear in the TCRdb table, and some are missing; sequencing was by immunoSEQ multiplex PCR. The V and J calls and the clone size are those of that table, but D and trimming were determined from the DNA. The table shows about 400,000 clones, with 70% to 90% occurring only once. The CDR3 length is 16 residues. Trimming removed 5 bases at V and 0 bases at J, with 16 bases between. Looked up from germline, CDR1 is SGHAT and CDR2 is FQNNGV.

This sequence originates from a man between 40 and 49 years old with acute or convalescent COVID-19. The source material was peripheral blood. The rearrangement joins TRBV11-2 to TRBJ2-5; no firm D call. For the CDR3, the DNA is TGTGCCAGCAGCCCACTCCGCGGAGATTACCAAGAGACCCAGTACTTC. Translating it yields CASSPLRGDYQETQYF.